This entry lists 9 T cell receptor beta chains sequenced from one sample in a study of neurological immune-mediated disorders. TCRdb itself ran the 5' RACE reads through MiXCR, one entry per CDR3 protein. Of about 59,000 distinct CDR3 sequences listed, under 4.5% are singletons. Sequencing was performed on PBMCs. These receptors all come from a woman in her 30s with multiple sclerosis.

In this sample, this clonotype turned up many times. The J gene is TRBJ2-1, the V gene TRBV20-1; TRBD2 matches 8 bases. Trimming removed 2 bases from V and 4 bases from J; junction bases left unmatched: 10. The CDR3 spans 16 residues. Germline CDR1 DFQATT, CDR2 SNEGSKA (reference sequence). The CDR3 nucleotides read TGCAGTGCTAGACTGGCGGGAGGCCCCCTGTACAATGAGCAGTTCTTC. Protein sequence: CSARLAGGPLYNEQFF.

The gene calls are TRBV7-2 and TRBJ1-2; D not resolved. This CDR3 is built from 13 residues. Per germline, CDR1 SGHTA and CDR2 FQGNSA. V was clipped by 2 bases and J by 8 bases, with 12 bases between them. In DNA form, the CDR3 reads TGTGCCAGCAGCTTAAAGGCAGATGTGGGCTACACCTTC. This sequence encodes CASSLKADVGYTF.

This clonotype appeared many times. The V and J genes are TRBV12-3 or TRBV12-4 and TRBJ2-3, with D uncertain. Trimming took 6 bases from V and 0 from J, leaving 16 bases between them. The length of the CDR3 is 16 residues. The CDR3 DNA is TGTGCCAGCAGCTTTCAGGTAGCCGCTAGCACAGATACGCAGTATTTT. This encodes CASSFQVAASTDTQYF.

This clonotype has a handful of counts. The chain is built from TRBV7-6 and TRBJ2-2; the match to TRBD2 covers 10 bases. Germline loops: CDR1 SGHVS, CDR2 FNYEAQ. The J segment lost 6 bases and the V segment lost 1 base, leaving 5 bases of the junction unmatched. There are 16 residues in the CDR3. The CDR3 region is CASSLEPSGRSGELFF. As DNA, the CDR3 is TGTGCCAGCAGCTTAGAACCTAGCGGGAGATCCGGGGAGCTGTTTTTT.

This clonotype was observed many times. The chain joins TRBV7-6 to TRBJ2-1; D is undetermined. Germline-derived CDR1 and CDR2 are SGHVS and FNYEAQ. The CDR3 is made up of 12 amino acids. V was trimmed by 4 bases and J by 9 bases, leaving 10 bases between them. The CDR3 loop reads CASSSLFGEQFF. Here the CDR3 DNA reads TGTGCCAGCAGCTCCTTATTCGGTGAGCAGTTCTTC.

This clonotype was seen ten or more times. The chain joins TRBV5-1 to TRBJ1-2; D possibly corresponds to TRBD1 (6 bases). Germline CDR1 is SGHRS and CDR2 is YFSETQ. The CDR3 covers 13 residues. Trimming stripped 4 bases from V and 1 base from J, with 8 bases between. The CDR3 loop is CASSPDSNYGYTF. Here the CDR3 DNA reads TGCGCCAGCAGCCCGGACAGTAACTATGGCTACACCTTC.

Many counts were recorded for this clonotype. J is TRBJ1-4 and V is TRBV7-8; TRBD1 matches 8 bases. CDR1 is SGHVS and CDR2 is FQNEAQ in the germline V gene. Trimming took 6 bases from V and 7 from J; bases not matched to a gene: 4. CDR3 length: 13 amino acids. The CDR3 is CASSTGGREKLFF. The CDR3, as DNA: TGTGCCAGCAGTACAGGGGGACGTGAAAAACTGTTTTTT.

This clonotype was seen ten or more times. The rearrangement uses TRBV20-1 and TRBJ2-7, with D possibly matching TRBD1 (5 bases). Trimming pared 3 bases from V and 3 bases from J, leaving 21 bases between. This CDR3 is built from 16 residues. Germline CDR1 is DFQATT and CDR2 is SNEGSKA (reference sequence). The CDR3 DNA reads as TGCAGTGCTAGTCGTAGGGGAAGACAGATCCACTACGAGCAGTACTTC. Its translation is CSASRRGRQIHYEQYF.

This chain links TRBV29-1 with TRBJ1-2, with TRBD1 matching 8 bases. This CDR3 is 12 amino acids long. Per the germline V gene, CDR1 is SQVTM and CDR2 is ANQGSEA. The V segment lost 4 bases and the J segment 5 bases; nucleotides outside the gene matches: 3. CDR3 protein: CSVVQGAYGYTF. The CDR3 DNA follows: TGCAGCGTTGTTCAGGGGGCTTATGGCTACACCTTC.